Following are 5 T cell receptor beta chains from one sample sequenced in a study of T-cell reconstitution after alpha-beta-depleted transplantation in children. Unique molecular identifiers featured in how the TCRbeta library was prepared. TCRdb itself ran the PCR reads through MiXCR, one entry per CDR3 protein. The data hold under 450,000 distinct CDR3 sequences, with 16% observed a single time. The sequences come from PBMCs, mostly from graft donor cells, collected 360 days after TCRalphabeta/CD19-depleted stem cell transplant. These receptors came from a boy younger than two who had a stem cell transplant for Wiskott-Aldrich syndrome, so the T cells may come from the graft donor.

The chain uses TRBV12-3 or TRBV12-4 and TRBJ2-7, with D possibly being TRBD2 (6 bases). V gave up 5 bases and J gave up 3 bases, with 17 bases separating them. This CDR3 has 15 amino acids. The CDR3 is CASSPWRRGLYEQYF. Here the CDR3 DNA reads TGTGCCAGCAGTCCCTGGCGGAGGGGACTCTACGAGCAGTACTTC.

This clonotype turned up a few times. The rearrangement joins TRBV11-2 to TRBJ2-2; D ambiguous. CDR3 length: 14 residues. CDR1 SGHAT and CDR2 FQNNGV come from the germline V gene. The V and J ends lost 2 bases and 7 bases respectively, with 11 bases between them. In DNA form, the CDR3 reads TGTGCCAGCAGCTTAAGGCGGCTAGACGGGGAGCTGTTTTTT. Its translation: CASSLRRLDGELFF. The whole variable domain, remainder taken from reference TRBV11-2 and TRBJ2-2, is EAGVAQSPRYKIIEKRQSVAFWCNPISGHATLYWYQQILGQGPKLLIQFQNNGVVDDSQLPKDRFSAERLKGVDSTLKIQPAKLEDSAVYLCASSLRRLDGELFFGEGSRLTVL.

This clonotype was detected only a few times. The V gene is TRBV5-1, the J gene TRBJ1-4, with 8 bases fitting TRBD1. Germline V gene lookup returns CDR1 SGHRS and CDR2 YFSETQ. This CDR3 spans 14 amino acids. Unmatched junction bases numbered 6, after V lost 5 bases and J lost 6 bases. CDR3 bases: TGCGCCAGCAGGACAGGGGCCCCTGATGAAAAACTGTTTTTT. It encodes CASRTGAPDEKLFF.

This clonotype occurred a few times. J is TRBJ1-1 and V is TRBV5-1, with 10 bases lining up with TRBD1. Germline assignment: CDR1 SGHRS and CDR2 YFSETQ. The CDR3 is 15 residues long. V gave up 7 bases and J gave up 5 bases; unmatched junction bases: 11. CDR3 in DNA: TGCGCCAGCTTATCCTCCGGGACAGGGGAGACTGAAGCTTTCTTT. This encodes CASLSSGTGETEAFF.

CDR3 nucleotides: TGTGCCAGCAGCTCGTCCGGGACAGCCGAGGGGACCCAGTACTTC. Protein: CASSSSGTAEGTQYF. This chain connects TRBV7-7 to TRBJ2-5; 7 bases are a match to TRBD1. V lost 4 bases and J lost 7; bases outside the gene matches: 12. Germline V gene data show CDR1 as SSHAT and CDR2 as FNYEAQ (reference sequence). The length of the CDR3 is 15 residues.